A single sample is the source of the 18 T cell receptor beta chains below, sequenced in a study of cytomegalovirus exposure and HLA in healthy donors. Here immunoSEQ multiplex PCR was the method, and the copy in TCRdb shows in-frame clones only, minus some. The sample contains tens of thousands of clones, approximately 96% of which appear only once. Sequencing was carried out using PBMCs. These receptors were taken from a young man in good health and CMV-seropositive.

The gene calls are TRBV6-6 and TRBJ1-3; 7 bases are shared with TRBD1. Germline CDR1 is MNHNY and CDR2 is SVGAGI (reference sequence). V lost 7 bases, J lost 0 bases, and 9 bases stayed unmatched. This CDR3 comprises 16 residues. The CDR3 protein is CASIPRQGLSGNTIYF. Written as DNA, the CDR3 is TGTGCCAGCATACCAAGACAGGGACTCTCTGGAAACACCATATATTTT.

The rearrangement uses TRBV28 and TRBJ1-5, with a weak D call TRBD1 (6 bases). V dropped 5 bases and J dropped 1 base, with 12 bases sitting between them. This CDR3 has 15 amino acids. Germline lookup yields CDR1 MDHEN and CDR2 SYDVKM. CDR3 sequence: CASSASQGSNQPQHF. CDR3 coding DNA: TGTGCCAGCAGTGCTTCCCAGGGGAGCAATCAGCCCCAGCATTTT.

This sequence joins TRBV7-2 and TRBJ2-3; unclear D gene. Per the germline V gene, CDR1 is SGHTA and CDR2 is FQGNSA. The V end was cut by 6 bases, the J end by 0 bases, with 7 bases between. The CDR3 is made up of 13 amino acids. The CDR3, as DNA: TGTGCCAGCAGGCGGCCTAGCACAGATACGCAGTATTTT. This translates into CASRRPSTDTQYF.

The V call is TRBV6-5, the J call TRBJ2-7, with 10 positions matching TRBD2. V lost 10 bases, J lost 4 bases, and 7 bases stayed unmatched. The length of the CDR3 is 13 residues. Germline V gives CDR1 MNHEY, CDR2 SVGAGI. CDR3 amino acids: CATKLAGRYEQYF. In DNA, the CDR3 is TGTGCCACCAAACTAGCGGGACGTTACGAGCAGTACTTC.

V gene TRBV6-1 combines with J gene TRBJ1-5, with D perhaps matching TRBD1 (6 bases). The germline V gene has CDR1 MNHNS and CDR2 SASEGT. V dropped 7 bases and J dropped 5 bases, with 18 bases sitting between them. This CDR3 contains 15 residues. This CDR3 is CASNKIQGIDQPQHF. CDR3 DNA: TGTGCCAGCAATAAGATACAGGGAATAGATCAGCCCCAGCATTTT.

The V call is TRBV13, the J call TRBJ2-7; 10 nucleotides line up with TRBD1. V gave up 4 bases and J gave up 2 bases; unmatched junction bases: 11. Germline V gives CDR1 PRHDT, CDR2 FYEKMQ (reference sequence). The CDR3 has 17 residues. CDR3 DNA sequence: TGTGCCAGCAGCTCAACTTTGGGACAGGGGTCCCCCTACGAGCAGTACTTC. Its translation is CASSSTLGQGSPYEQYF.

The rearrangement uses TRBV18 and TRBJ2-2; TRBD1 agrees at 8 bases. Germline-derived CDR1 and CDR2 are KGHSH and LQKENI. This CDR3 is built from 19 residues. V gave up 3 bases and J gave up 2 bases; unmatched junction bases: 14. CDR3 nucleotide sequence: TGTGCCAGCTCACCCATAGTGAGCCAGGGGGCGCGAAACACCGGGGAGCTGTTTTTT. Amino acids: CASSPIVSQGARNTGELFF.

This sequence joins TRBV5-1 and TRBJ2-1; 9 nucleotides line up with TRBD2. V lost 3 bases and J lost 0; bases outside the gene matches: 7. This CDR3 comprises 17 residues. Germline V gene sequence: CDR1 SGHRS, CDR2 YFSETQ. The CDR3 sequence: CASSWSSSGSSYNEQFF. The CDR3 DNA follows: TGCGCCAGCAGCTGGAGTAGTAGCGGGAGCTCCTACAATGAGCAGTTCTTC. Full variable domain (outside the CDR3, taken from reference TRBV5-1 and TRBJ2-1): KAGVTQTPRYLIKTRGQQVTLSCSPISGHRSVSWYQQTPGQGLQFLFEYFSETQRNKGNFPGRFSGRQFSNSRSEMNVSTLELGDSALYLCASSWSSSGSSYNEQFFGPGTRLTVL.

J is TRBJ1-2 and V is TRBV7-9, with TRBD1 matching 8 bases. This CDR3 is 15 amino acids long. J gave up 8 bases and V 5 bases, and 13 bases lay outside the gene matches. Germline V lookup: CDR1 SEHNR, CDR2 FQNEAQ (reference sequence). CDR3 in DNA: TGTGCCAGCAGCCCTCAGGTGCAGGGGGCTCGGGGCTACACCTTC. Its protein product is CASSPQVQGARGYTF.

The chain is built from TRBV5-1 and TRBJ2-7; maybe TRBD1 (5 bases). V was pared by 2 bases and J by 0 bases, with 12 bases between. Germline V gives CDR1 SGHRS, CDR2 YFSETQ. This CDR3 contains 15 residues. CDR3 nucleotides: TGCGCCAGCAGCTTTGTTCAGGGCCTCTCCTACGAGCAGTACTTC. It encodes CASSFVQGLSYEQYF.

J is TRBJ2-7 and V is TRBV10-3, with a weak D call TRBD1 (6 bases). This CDR3 comprises 15 residues. The V end lost 0 bases, the J end lost 6 bases, and 15 bases lay between the germline ends. Germline CDR1 and CDR2: ENHRY and SYGVKD. The CDR3 sequence: CAISESQGSVGEQYF. CDR3 DNA: TGTGCCATCAGTGAGTCGCAGGGGAGTGTAGGCGAGCAGTACTTC.

The V and J genes are TRBV27 and TRBJ2-3; D remains ambiguous. This CDR3 is built from 15 residues. Germline V gene lookup returns CDR1 MNHEY and CDR2 SMNVEV (reference sequence). The V gene lost 1 base and the J gene lost 2 bases, with 10 bases spanning the gap. Here the CDR3 reads CASSLYPGSTDTQYF. Here the CDR3 DNA reads TGTGCCAGCAGTTTATACCCCGGTTCCACAGATACGCAGTATTTT.

The rearrangement uses TRBV6-6 and TRBJ1-1; D is uncertain. Trimming left V 8 bases short and J 8 bases short, with 15 bases between. CDR1 is MNHNY, CDR2 SVGAGI, per germline (reference sequence). CDR3 length equals 12 residues. The CDR3 DNA reads TGTGCCAGCCTTGTTTTGTGGGCCGAAGCTTTCTTT. Its protein is CASLVLWAEAFF.

The chain employs TRBV4-2 and TRBJ2-3, with 15 bases fitting TRBD2. The CDR3 has 21 amino acids. Per germline, CDR1 LGHNA and CDR2 YNFKEQ. The V gene end was trimmed by 0 bases and the J gene end by 4 bases; junction bases not matched to a gene: 14. The CDR3 reads CASSQDGRRTSGREDADTQYF. Written as DNA, the CDR3 is TGTGCCAGCAGCCAAGATGGGAGGAGGACTAGCGGGAGGGAGGACGCAGATACGCAGTATTTT.

The chain is built from TRBV7-9 and TRBJ1-1; D is unclear. This CDR3 comprises 13 residues. Trimming took off 3 bases at V and 0 bases at J, with 5 bases between the two ends. In germline, CDR1 is SEHNR, CDR2 FQNEAQ (reference sequence). The CDR3 DNA reads as TGTGCCAGCAGCTTCCGGGTGAACACTGAAGCTTTCTTT. It yields the protein CASSFRVNTEAFF.

The chain has TRBV28 and TRBJ2-2, with 14 bases identical to TRBD2. The V segment lost 0 bases and the J segment 1 base; nucleotides outside the gene matches: 4. This CDR3 region has 19 residues. CDR1 and CDR2 from the germline V gene are MDHEN and SYDVKM. This CDR3 is CASSLWRGTSGRNTGELFF. For the CDR3, the DNA is TGTGCCAGCAGTTTATGGCGAGGGACTAGCGGGAGGAACACCGGGGAGCTGTTTTTT. Complete variable domain (other parts from reference TRBV28 and TRBJ2-2): DVKVTQSSRYLVKRTGEKVFLECVQDMDHENMFWYRQDPGLGLRLIYFSYDVKMKEKGDIPEGYSVSREKKERFSLILESASTNQTSMYLCASSLWRGTSGRNTGELFFGEGSRLTVL.

This chain uses TRBV30 with TRBJ1-2; 7 positions agree with TRBD1. Germline lookup yields CDR1 GTSNPN and CDR2 SVGIG (reference sequence). CDR3 length equals 14 residues. With V trimmed by 1 base and J by 8 bases, 10 bases remained unmatched. DNA for the CDR3: TGTGCCTGGAGTGCCCAAACAGGGGCGAGCGGCTACACCTTC. It is translated as CAWSAQTGASGYTF.

V and J are TRBV6-5 and TRBJ1-5; the match to TRBD1 covers 10 bases. Germline V gene lookup returns CDR1 MNHEY and CDR2 SVGAGI. The trim removed 6 bases at V and 6 bases at J, leaving 8 bases unmatched. The CDR3 totals 15 residues. The CDR3 nucleotides read TGTGCCAGCAGACGGACAGGGGGTAGCTCTCAGCCCCAGCATTTT. It encodes CASRRTGGSSQPQHF.